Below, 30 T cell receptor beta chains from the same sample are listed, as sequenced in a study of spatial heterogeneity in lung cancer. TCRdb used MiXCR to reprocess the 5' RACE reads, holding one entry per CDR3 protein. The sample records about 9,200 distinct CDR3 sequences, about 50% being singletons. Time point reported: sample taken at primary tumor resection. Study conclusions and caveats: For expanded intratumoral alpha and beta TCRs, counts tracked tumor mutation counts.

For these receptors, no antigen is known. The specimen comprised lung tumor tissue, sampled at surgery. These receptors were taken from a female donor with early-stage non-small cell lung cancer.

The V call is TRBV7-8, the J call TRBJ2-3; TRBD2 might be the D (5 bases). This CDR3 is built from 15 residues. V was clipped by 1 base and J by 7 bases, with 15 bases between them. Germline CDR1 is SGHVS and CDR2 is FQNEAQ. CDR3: CASSLVSARGNTQYF. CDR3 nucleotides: TGTGCCAGCAGCTTAGTTTCAGCCCGGGGAAATACGCAGTATTTT.

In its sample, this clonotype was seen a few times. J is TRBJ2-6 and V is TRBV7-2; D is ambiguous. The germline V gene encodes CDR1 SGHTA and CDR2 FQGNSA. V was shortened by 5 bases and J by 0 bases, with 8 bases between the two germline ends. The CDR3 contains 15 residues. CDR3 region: CASSPTSSGANVLTF. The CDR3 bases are TGTGCCAGCAGCCCAACGAGCTCTGGGGCCAACGTCCTGACTTTC.

CDR3 DNA sequence: TGTGCCAGCAGCGTAGGACAGAGGGATGCCCTGACTTTC. It translates to CASSVGQRDALTF. The chain links TRBV7-2 to TRBJ2-6, with D perhaps matching TRBD1 (6 bases). The CDR3 totals 13 residues. V was trimmed by 5 bases and J by 15 bases, leaving 17 bases between them. Per the germline V gene, CDR1 is SGHTA and CDR2 is FQGNSA. Looking up the rest from reference TRBV7-2 and TRBJ2-6 gives the full variable domain: GAGVSQSPSNKVTEKGKDVELRCDPISGHTALYWYRQSLGQGLEFLIYFQGNSAPDKSGLPSDRFSAERTGGSVSTLTIQRTQQEDSAVYLCASSVGQRDALTFGAGSRLTVL.

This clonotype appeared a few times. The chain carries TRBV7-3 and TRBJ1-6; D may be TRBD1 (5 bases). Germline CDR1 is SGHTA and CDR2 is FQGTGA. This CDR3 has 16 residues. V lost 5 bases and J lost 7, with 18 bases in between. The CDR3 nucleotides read TGTGCCAGCAGCCCAAGGGGCCGGAATTCAAATTCACCCCTCCACTTT. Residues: CASSPRGRNSNSPLHF.

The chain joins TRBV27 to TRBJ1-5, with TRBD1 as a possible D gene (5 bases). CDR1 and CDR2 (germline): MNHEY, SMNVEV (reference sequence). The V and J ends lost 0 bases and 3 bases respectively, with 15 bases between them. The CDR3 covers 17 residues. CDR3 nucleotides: TGTGCCAGCAGTTTATCTAGCCGAGGCAGGGTCAATCAGCCCCAGCATTTT. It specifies CASSLSSRGRVNQPQHF.

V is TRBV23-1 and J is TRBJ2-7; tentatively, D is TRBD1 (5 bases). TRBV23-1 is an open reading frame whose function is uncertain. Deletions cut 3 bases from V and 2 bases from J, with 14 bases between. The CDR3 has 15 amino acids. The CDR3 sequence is CASSHEDNGPYEQYF. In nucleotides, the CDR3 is TGCGCCAGCAGTCACGAGGACAACGGACCCTACGAGCAGTACTTC.

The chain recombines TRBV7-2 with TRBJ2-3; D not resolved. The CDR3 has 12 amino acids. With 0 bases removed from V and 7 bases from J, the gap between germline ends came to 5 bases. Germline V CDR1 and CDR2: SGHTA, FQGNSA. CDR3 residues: CASSLALNTQYF. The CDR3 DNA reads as TGTGCCAGCAGCTTAGCACTTAATACGCAGTATTTT.

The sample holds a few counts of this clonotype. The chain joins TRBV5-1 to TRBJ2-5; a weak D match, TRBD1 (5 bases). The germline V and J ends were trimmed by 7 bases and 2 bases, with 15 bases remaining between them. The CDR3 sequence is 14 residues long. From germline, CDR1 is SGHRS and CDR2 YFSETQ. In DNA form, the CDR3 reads TGCGCCAGCTCTAATACTCCAGGGCAAGAGACCCAGTACTTC. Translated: CASSNTPGQETQYF.

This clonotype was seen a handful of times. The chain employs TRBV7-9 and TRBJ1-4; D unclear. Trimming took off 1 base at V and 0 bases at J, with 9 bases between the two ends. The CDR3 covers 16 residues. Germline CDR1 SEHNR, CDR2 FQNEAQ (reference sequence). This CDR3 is CASSLGIHATNEKLFF. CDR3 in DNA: TGTGCCAGCAGCTTAGGCATACATGCAACTAATGAAAAACTGTTTTTT.

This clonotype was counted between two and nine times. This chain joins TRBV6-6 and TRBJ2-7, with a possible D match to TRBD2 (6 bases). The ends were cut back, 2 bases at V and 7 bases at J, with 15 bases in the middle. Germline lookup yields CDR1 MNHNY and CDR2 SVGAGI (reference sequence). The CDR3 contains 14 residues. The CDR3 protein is CASSYGRLAYEQYF. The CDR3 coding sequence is TGTGCCAGCAGTTACGGGCGGCTAGCGTATGAGCAGTACTTC.

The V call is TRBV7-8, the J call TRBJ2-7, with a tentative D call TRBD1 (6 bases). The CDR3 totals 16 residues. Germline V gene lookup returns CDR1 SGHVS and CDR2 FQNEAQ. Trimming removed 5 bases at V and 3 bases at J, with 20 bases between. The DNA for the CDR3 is TGTGCCAGCAGCCCCCTTAGGGTCAGGGGTGGCTACGAGCAGTACTTC. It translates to CASSPLRVRGGYEQYF.

The CDR3 DNA reads as TGTGCCAGCACCGCGTTGGGGTGGAACTATGGCTACACCTTC. This codes for CASTALGWNYGYTF. The chain recombines TRBV6-5 with TRBJ1-2; no clear D. The germline V gene encodes CDR1 MNHEY and CDR2 SVGAGI. The germline V and J ends were trimmed by 7 bases and 2 bases, with 14 bases remaining between them. This CDR3 has 14 residues.

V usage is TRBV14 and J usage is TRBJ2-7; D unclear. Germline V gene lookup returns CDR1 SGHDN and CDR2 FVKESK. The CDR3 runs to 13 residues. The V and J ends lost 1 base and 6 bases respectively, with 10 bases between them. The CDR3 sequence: CASSQGIWTEQYF. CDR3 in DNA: TGTGCCAGCAGCCAAGGAATCTGGACCGAGCAGTACTTC. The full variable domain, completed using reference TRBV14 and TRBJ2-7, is EAGVTQFPSHSVIEKGQTVTLRCDPISGHDNLYWYRRVMGKEIKFLLHFVKESKQDESGMPNNRFLAERTGGTYSTLKVQPAELEDSGVYFCASSQGIWTEQYFGPGTRLTVT.

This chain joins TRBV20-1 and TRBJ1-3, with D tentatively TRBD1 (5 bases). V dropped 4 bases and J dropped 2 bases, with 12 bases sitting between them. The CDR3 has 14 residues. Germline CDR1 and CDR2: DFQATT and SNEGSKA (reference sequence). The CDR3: CSAIRQGPGNTIYF. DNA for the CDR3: TGCAGTGCTATTAGGCAGGGCCCTGGAAACACCATATATTTT.

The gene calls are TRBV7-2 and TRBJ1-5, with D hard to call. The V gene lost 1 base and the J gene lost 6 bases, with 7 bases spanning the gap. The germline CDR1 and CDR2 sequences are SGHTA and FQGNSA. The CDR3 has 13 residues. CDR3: CASSLGPVQPQHF. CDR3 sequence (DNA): TGTGCCAGCAGCTTAGGCCCTGTTCAGCCCCAGCATTTT.

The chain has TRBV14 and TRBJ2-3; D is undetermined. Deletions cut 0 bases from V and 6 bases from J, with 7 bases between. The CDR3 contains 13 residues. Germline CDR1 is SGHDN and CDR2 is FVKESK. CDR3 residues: CASSQDLGDTQYF. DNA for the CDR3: TGTGCCAGCAGCCAAGATCTTGGGGATACGCAGTATTTT. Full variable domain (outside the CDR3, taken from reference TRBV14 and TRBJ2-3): EAGVTQFPSHSVIEKGQTVTLRCDPISGHDNLYWYRRVMGKEIKFLLHFVKESKQDESGMPNNRFLAERTGGTYSTLKVQPAELEDSGVYFCASSQDLGDTQYFGPGTRLTVL.

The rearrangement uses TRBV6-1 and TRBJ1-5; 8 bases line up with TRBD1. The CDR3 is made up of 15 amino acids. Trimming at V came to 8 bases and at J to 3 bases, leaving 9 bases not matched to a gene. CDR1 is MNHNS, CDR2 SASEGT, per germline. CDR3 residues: CASLTQGGPNQPQHF. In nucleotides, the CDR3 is TGTGCCAGCCTTACACAGGGGGGGCCCAATCAGCCCCAGCATTTT.

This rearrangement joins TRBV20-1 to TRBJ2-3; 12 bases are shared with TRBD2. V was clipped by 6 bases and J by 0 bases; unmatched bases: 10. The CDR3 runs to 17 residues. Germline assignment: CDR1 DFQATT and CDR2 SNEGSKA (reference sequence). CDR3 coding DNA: TGCAGTGCAAACGGACTAGCGGGGCACCCTAGCACAGATACGCAGTATTTT. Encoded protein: CSANGLAGHPSTDTQYF.

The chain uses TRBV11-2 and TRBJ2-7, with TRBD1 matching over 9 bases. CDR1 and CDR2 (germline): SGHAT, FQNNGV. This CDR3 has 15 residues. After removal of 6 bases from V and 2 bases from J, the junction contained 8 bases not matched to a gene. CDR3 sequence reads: CASRRPGQGPYEQYF. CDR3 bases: TGTGCCAGCAGACGCCCGGGACAGGGTCCCTACGAGCAGTACTTC.

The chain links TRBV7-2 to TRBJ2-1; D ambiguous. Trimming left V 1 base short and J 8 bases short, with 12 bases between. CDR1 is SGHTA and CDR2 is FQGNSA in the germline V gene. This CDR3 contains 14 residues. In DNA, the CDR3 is TGTGCCAGCAGCTTAGATGGTTTTAAAGATGAGCAGTTCTTC. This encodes CASSLDGFKDEQFF. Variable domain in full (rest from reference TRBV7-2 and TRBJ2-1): GAGVSQSPSNKVTEKGKDVELRCDPISGHTALYWYRQSLGQGLEFLIYFQGNSAPDKSGLPSDRFSAERTGGSVSTLTIQRTQQEDSAVYLCASSLDGFKDEQFFGPGTRLTVL.

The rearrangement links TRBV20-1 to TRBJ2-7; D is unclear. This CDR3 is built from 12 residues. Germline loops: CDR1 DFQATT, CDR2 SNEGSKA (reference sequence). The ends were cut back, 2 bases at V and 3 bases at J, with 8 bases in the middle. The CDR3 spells CSARQEGYEQYF. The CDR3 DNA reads TGCAGTGCTAGACAGGAAGGCTACGAGCAGTACTTC.

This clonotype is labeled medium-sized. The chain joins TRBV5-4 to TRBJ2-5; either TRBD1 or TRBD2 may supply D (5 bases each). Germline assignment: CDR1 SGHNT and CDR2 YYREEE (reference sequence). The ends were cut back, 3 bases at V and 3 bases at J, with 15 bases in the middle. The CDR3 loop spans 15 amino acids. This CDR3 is CASSYLGRIEETQYF. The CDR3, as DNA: TGTGCCAGCAGCTACCTGGGACGCATAGAAGAGACCCAGTACTTC. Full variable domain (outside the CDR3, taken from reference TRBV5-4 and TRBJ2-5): ETGVTQSPTHLIKTRGQQVTLRCSSQSGHNTVSWYQQALGQGPQFIFQYYREEENGRGNFPPRFSGLQFPNYSSELNVNALELDDSALYLCASSYLGRIEETQYFGPGTRLLVL.

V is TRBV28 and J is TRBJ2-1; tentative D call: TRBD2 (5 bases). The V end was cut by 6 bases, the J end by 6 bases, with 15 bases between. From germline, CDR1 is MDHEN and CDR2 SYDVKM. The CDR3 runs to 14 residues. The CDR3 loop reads CASSHGLAGNEQFF. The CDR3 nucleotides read TGTGCCAGCAGCCACGGACTTGCTGGCAATGAGCAGTTCTTC.

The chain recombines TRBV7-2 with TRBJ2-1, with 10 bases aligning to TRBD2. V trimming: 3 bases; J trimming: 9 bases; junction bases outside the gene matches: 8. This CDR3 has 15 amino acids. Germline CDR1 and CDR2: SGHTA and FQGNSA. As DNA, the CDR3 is TGTGCCAGCAGCTTCAGCGGGGGGGCGGTGAGTGAGCAGTTCTTC. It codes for CASSFSGGAVSEQFF.

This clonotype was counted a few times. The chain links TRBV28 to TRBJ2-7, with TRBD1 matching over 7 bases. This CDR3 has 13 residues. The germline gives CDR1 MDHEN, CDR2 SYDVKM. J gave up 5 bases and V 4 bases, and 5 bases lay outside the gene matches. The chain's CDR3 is CASSSTGSDEQYF. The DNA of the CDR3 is TGTGCCAGCAGTTCGACAGGGAGTGACGAGCAGTACTTC.

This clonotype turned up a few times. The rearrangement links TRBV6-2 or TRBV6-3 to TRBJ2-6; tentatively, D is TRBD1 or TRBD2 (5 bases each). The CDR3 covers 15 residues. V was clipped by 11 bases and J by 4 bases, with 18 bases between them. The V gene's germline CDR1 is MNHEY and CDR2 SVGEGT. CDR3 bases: TGTGCCTGCCCCCGGGACCGAGCCGGGGCCAACGTCCTGACTTTC. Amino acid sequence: CACPRDRAGANVLTF.

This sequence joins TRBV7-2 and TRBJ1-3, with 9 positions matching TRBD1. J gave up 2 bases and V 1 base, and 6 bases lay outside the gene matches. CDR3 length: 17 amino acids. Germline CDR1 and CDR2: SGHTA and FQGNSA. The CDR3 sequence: CASSLGLGTGTGNTIYF. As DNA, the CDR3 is TGTGCCAGCAGCTTAGGGTTGGGGACAGGGACTGGAAACACCATATATTTT.

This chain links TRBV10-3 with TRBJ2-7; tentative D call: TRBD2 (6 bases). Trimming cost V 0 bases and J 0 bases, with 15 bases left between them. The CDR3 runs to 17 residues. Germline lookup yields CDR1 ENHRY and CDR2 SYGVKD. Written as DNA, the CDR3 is TGTGCCATCAGTGAGTCCAGGGACTTAACAAGCTCCTACGAGCAGTACTTC. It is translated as CAISESRDLTSSYEQYF.

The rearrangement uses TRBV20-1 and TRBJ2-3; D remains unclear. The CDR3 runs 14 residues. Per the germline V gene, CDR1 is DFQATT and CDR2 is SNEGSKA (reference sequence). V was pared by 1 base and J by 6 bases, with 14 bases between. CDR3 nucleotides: TGCAGTGCTAGAGTAGAGTTCCTTTCGGATACGCAGTATTTT. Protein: CSARVEFLSDTQYF.

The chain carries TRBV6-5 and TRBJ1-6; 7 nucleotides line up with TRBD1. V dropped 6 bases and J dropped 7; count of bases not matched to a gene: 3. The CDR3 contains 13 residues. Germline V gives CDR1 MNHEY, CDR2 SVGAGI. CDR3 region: CASRIQGNSPLHF. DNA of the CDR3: TGTGCCAGCAGGATACAGGGGAATTCACCCCTCCACTTT.